The rows below give T cell receptor beta chains drawn from one sample of a study of blood T cell repertoires in COVID-19. Produced via immunoSEQ multiplex PCR; TCRdb's table is partial and in-frame only. The sample gives under 150,000 clones, 77% of which show up once; more than 15% is in the top ten. The sequencing input was peripheral blood. All receptors derive from an older man with acute or convalescent COVID-19. The CDR3 runs from the conserved cysteine through the conserved F or W. A D gene is named only where the DNA matches it firmly. Size values are once, few and many counts, or a class for expanded clones, and some rows have none.

clone_size	d_call	j_call	v_call	cdr3_nt	cdr3_aa
NA	NA	TRBJ2-7	TRBV6-1	TGTGCCAGCAGTGATACTATAGTGAACTACGAGCAGTACTTC	CASSDTIVNYEQYF
few	NA	TRBJ1-6	TRBV11-2	TGTGCCAGCAGCTTAGGACAAATCTATAATTCACCCCTCCACTTT	CASSLGQIYNSPLHF
many	NA	TRBJ1-1	TRBV15	TGTGCCACCAGCCTTACCAGGAACACTGAAGCTTTCTTT	CATSLTRNTEAFF
few	TRBD2	TRBJ2-2	TRBV5-1	TGCGCCACCCGACTAGCGGGGGGGAACACCGGGGAGCTGTTTTTT	CATRLAGGNTGELFF
few	NA	TRBJ1-5	TRBV28	TGTGCCAGCAGTCAAAACAGGTGGGGGGAGAGGGGCAATCAGCCCCAGCATTTT	CASSQNRWGERGNQPQHF
NA	NA	TRBJ1-4	TRBV7-9	TGTGCCAGCAGCTTAGGATTGGCCGAAAAACTGTTTTTT	CASSLGLAEKLFF
NA	TRBD1	TRBJ1-4	TRBV29-1	TGCAGCGCCTTCCAGGGGGATGAAAAACTGTTTTTT	CSAFQGDEKLFF
NA	TRBD2	TRBJ2-1	TRBV30	TGTGCCTGGAGTGGGGCGGGGGGGACCTACAATGAGCAGTTCTTC	CAWSGAGGTYNEQFF
NA	TRBD2	TRBJ2-5	TRBV30	TGTGCCCAGGGAGGCGGGGGGGCCGGAGAGACCCAGTACTTC	CAQGGGGAGETQYF
NA	TRBD1	TRBJ2-3	TRBV28	TGTGCCAGCAGTCCATCATCCGGGACAGGGGCAGATACGCAGTATTTT	CASSPSSGTGADTQYF
NA	TRBD1	TRBJ2-7	TRBV28	TGTGCCAGCCCCCCGGCAGGGGGCTCCTACGAGCAGTACTTC	CASPPAGGSYEQYF
NA	TRBD1	TRBJ1-6	TRBV5-1	TGCGCCAGCAGCTTGGGGGACAGACATAATTCACCCCTCCACTTT	CASSLGDRHNSPLHF
few	NA	TRBJ2-2	TRBV19	TGTGCCAGTACGAGCCTCCCAGGGGAGCTGTTTTTT	CASTSLPGELFF
NA	NA	TRBJ2-7	TRBV30	TGTGCCTGGAGTGTTGGCAGGACTAACGAGCAGTACTTC	CAWSVGRTNEQYF
NA	NA	TRBJ2-5	TRBV5-1	TGCGCCAGCAGCAAGACTAGTAGGGCGGAGACCCAGTACTTC	CASSKTSRAETQYF
NA	TRBD2	TRBJ2-3	TRBV2	TGTGCCAGCAGTGAAAGTGGGCGGGGGGGGATAGATACGCAGTATTTT	CASSESGRGGIDTQYF
NA	NA	TRBJ2-7	TRBV11-2	TGTGCCAGCAGCTTAGCCCAGTACGAGCAGTACTTC	CASSLAQYEQYF
once	NA	TRBJ1-3	TRBV7-2	TGTGCCAGCAGTTCAGGACTGTTCGCTGGAAACACCATATATTTT	CASSSGLFAGNTIYF
many	TRBD2	TRBJ2-7	TRBV13	TGTGCCAGCAGCTTATCCCTGACTAGCGGGGGGACCCATCCGTACTTC	CASSLSLTSGGTHPYF
NA	TRBD1	TRBJ1-3	TRBV3-1/TRBV3-2	TGTGCCAGCAGCCACGGGACAGGATCCTCTGGAAACACCATATATTTT	CASSHGTGSSGNTIYF
NA	TRBD2	TRBJ2-1	TRBV6-6	TGTGCCAGCAGTAAGTACGCGGGGGGGCCTAATGAGCAGTTCTTC	CASSKYAGGPNEQFF
NA	TRBD1	TRBJ2-2	TRBV24-1	TGTGCCACCAGTGACAACGGACCAGGGGGCAACACCGGGGAGCTGTTTTTT	CATSDNGPGGNTGELFF
NA	NA	TRBJ1-1	TRBV27	TGTGCCAGCAGGCGTCCGGGAGGCGAAGCTTTCTTT	CASRRPGGEAFF
NA	TRBD1	TRBJ2-7	TRBV7-9	TGTGCCAGCAGCTTAGGGTTCACAGGGGCGAGGGAGCAGTACTTC	CASSLGFTGAREQYF
NA	NA	TRBJ1-6	TRBV7-8	TGTGCCAGCAGCCTTGAGAGCTCCTATAATTCACCCCTCCACTTT	CASSLESSYNSPLHF
NA	TRBD1	TRBJ1-2	TRBV5-5	TGTGCCAGCAGCACCAGACAGGGTAACTATGGCTACACCTTC	CASSTRQGNYGYTF
few	TRBD1	TRBJ1-1	TRBV10-2	TGCGCCAGCAGGCGTACCATTACCGGGACAGGGTATTGGAACACTGAAGCTTTCTTT	CASRRTITGTGYWNTEAFF
few	NA	TRBJ2-1	TRBV9	TGTGCCAGCAGCCAAAAGGAGTGGCATGAGCAGTTCTTC	CASSQKEWHEQFF
NA	TRBD1	TRBJ1-5	TRBV6-5	TGTGCCAGCAGTCCTACAGGGGGCAGGCAGCCCCAGCATTTT	CASSPTGGRQPQHF
NA	TRBD1	TRBJ2-1	TRBV5-1	TGCGCCAGCAGCTCGACAGGGGGGTACAATGAGCAGTTCTTC	CASSSTGGYNEQFF
NA	NA	TRBJ1-5	TRBV19	TGTGCCAGTAGCCCCGACAGAAGCAATCAGCCCCAGCATTTT	CASSPDRSNQPQHF
NA	TRBD1	TRBJ1-5	TRBV5-8	TGTGCCAGCAGTAAGGGGACAGGACGCAATCAGCCCCAGCATTTT	CASSKGTGRNQPQHF
few	NA	TRBJ1-3	TRBV10-3	TGTGCCATCAGTGCCGGACCAGGGGTTGGAAACACCATATATTTT	CAISAGPGVGNTIYF
few	NA	TRBJ1-1	TRBV7-2	TGTGCCAGCAGCTTTAGAATGAACACTGAAGCTTTCTTT	CASSFRMNTEAFF
NA	NA	TRBJ2-5	TRBV12-5	TGTGCTAGTGGTTTGGTACTTGGAGGGGCAGGGGAGACCCAGTACTTC	CASGLVLGGAGETQYF
NA	NA	TRBJ2-1	TRBV28	TGTGCCAGCAGTTTAGAACTGCTGTCAGGGAGGTGGAATGAGCAGTTCTTC	CASSLELLSGRWNEQFF
once	TRBD1	TRBJ1-2	TRBV24-1	TGTGCCACCAGTGAGCCCACAGGGGGCGCGAACTATGGCTACACCTTC	CATSEPTGGANYGYTF
NA	NA	TRBJ2-3	TRBV3-1/TRBV3-2	TGTGCCAGCAGCCAAGATTTGGGGGGGGCAACAGATACGCAGTATTTT	CASSQDLGGATDTQYF
NA	NA	TRBJ2-2	TRBV7-8	TGTGCCAGCAGCTTAGCCGGGGGTCGGCTCACCGGGGAGCTGTTTTTT	CASSLAGGRLTGELFF
NA	TRBD1	TRBJ2-2	TRBV9	TGTGCCAGCAGCCCTACAGGGGTCACCGGGGAGCTGTTTTTT	CASSPTGVTGELFF
NA	TRBD1	TRBJ1-6	TRBV6-5	TGTGCCATCCCCCTTTGGGACAGGAGAAATTCACCCCTCCACTTT	CAIPLWDRRNSPLHF
NA	TRBD2	TRBJ2-5	TRBV9	TGTGCCAGCAGCGTAGGACTAGCTTCTGGCGGGGGGATTGAGACCCAGTACTTC	CASSVGLASGGGIETQYF
NA	NA	TRBJ1-6	TRBV11-2	TGTGCCAGCAGCTTAGCCTACCGGAATTCACCCCTCCACTTT	CASSLAYRNSPLHF
NA	TRBD1	TRBJ2-1	TRBV11-3	TGTGCCAGCAGCTCTGGACAGGATTATGGGAATGAGCAGTTCTTC	CASSSGQDYGNEQFF
NA	NA	TRBJ1-2	TRBV19	TGTGCCAGTAGTGAGGCGGGCTATGGCTACACCTTC	CASSEAGYGYTF